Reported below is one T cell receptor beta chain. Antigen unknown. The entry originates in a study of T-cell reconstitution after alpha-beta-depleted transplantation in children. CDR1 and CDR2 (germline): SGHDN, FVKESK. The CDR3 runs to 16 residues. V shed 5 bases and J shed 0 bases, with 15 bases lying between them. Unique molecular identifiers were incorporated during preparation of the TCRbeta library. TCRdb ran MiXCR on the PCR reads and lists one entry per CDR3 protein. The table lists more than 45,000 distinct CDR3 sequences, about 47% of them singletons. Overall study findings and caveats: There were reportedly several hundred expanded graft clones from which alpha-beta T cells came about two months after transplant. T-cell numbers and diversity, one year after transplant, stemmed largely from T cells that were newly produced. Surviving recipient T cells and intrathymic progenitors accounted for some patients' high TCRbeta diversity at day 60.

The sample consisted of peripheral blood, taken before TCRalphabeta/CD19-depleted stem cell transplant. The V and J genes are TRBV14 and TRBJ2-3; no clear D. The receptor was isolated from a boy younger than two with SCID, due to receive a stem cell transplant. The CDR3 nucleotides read TGTGCCAGCAGCTCCCAGCGTCTTCTAAGCACAGATACGCAGTATTTT. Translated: CASSSQRLLSTDTQYF.